This record covers a single TCR beta chain. Its target is unknown. Germline and genes: mouse. The read is 4 residues too short to cover the CDR3 end, so that end is filled in from the germline J gene. Different DNA sequences within this sample yield the same CDR3. This sample is drawn from a study of CD8+ T cells in alopecia areata. Reverse transcription of extracted RNA yielded cDNA, which provided the sequencing template. Clones were read by immunoSEQ multiplex PCR, and TCRdb kept only the in-frame ones, dropping some. In total the sample includes around 300,000 clones, none of them seen once. Separation of pooled cutaneous lymph node cells was by sorting with CD4, CD8alpha, NKG2D, NKG2ACE and other markers. Study results and caveats: It was lesional scalp, especially alopecia totalis/universalis, that showed higher clonality than normal scalp. In patients, TCRs were shared less clearly than in mice, and HLA may possibly be involved.

CDR3 length: 14 amino acids. CDR1 is FNHDT and CDR2 is SITEND in the germline V gene (reference sequence). Trimming stripped 2 bases from V and 5 bases from J, with 11 bases between. The source material was CD4+ T cells sorted from a lymph node. The receptor's source is a C3H/HeJ mouse with alopecia areata. For the strain, the MHC haplotype given is H2-k. The V gene is TRBV19, the J gene TRBJ2-1; D may be TRBD2 (7 bases). The CDR3 loop reads CASSIPGGDAEQFF. The sequenced part of the CDR3 DNA is TGTGCCAGCAGTATCCCTGGGGGCGATGCT.